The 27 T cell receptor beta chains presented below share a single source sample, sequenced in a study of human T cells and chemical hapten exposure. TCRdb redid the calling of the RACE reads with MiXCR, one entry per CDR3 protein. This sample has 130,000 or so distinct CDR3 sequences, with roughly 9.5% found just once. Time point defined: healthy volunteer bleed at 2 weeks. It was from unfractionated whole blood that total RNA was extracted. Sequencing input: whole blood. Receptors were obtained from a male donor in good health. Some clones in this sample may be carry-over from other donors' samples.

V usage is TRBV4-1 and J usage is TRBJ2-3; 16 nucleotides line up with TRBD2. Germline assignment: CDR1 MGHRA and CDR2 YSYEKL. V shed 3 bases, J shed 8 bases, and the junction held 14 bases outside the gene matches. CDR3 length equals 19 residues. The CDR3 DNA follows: TGCGCCAGCAGCCAGAAATTTGGACCAGGGACTAGCGGGAGGGGTACGCAGTATTTT. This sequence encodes CASSQKFGPGTSGRGTQYF.

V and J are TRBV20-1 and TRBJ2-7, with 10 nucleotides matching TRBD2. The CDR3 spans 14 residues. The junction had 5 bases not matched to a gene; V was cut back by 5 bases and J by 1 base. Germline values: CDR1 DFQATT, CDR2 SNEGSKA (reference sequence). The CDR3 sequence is CSAGTSEVSYEQYF. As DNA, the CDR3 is TGCAGTGCTGGGACTAGCGAGGTTTCCTACGAGCAGTACTTC.

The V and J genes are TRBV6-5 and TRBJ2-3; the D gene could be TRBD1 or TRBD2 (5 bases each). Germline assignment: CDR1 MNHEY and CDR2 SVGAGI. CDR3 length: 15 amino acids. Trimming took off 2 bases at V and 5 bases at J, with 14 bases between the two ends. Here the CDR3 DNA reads TGTGCCAGCAGTTACAGGGACCCACAGATAGATACGCAGTATTTT. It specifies CASSYRDPQIDTQYF.

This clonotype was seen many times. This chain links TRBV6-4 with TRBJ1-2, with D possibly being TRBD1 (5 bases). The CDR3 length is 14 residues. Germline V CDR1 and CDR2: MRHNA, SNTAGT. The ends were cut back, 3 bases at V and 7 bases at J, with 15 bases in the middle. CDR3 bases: TGTGCCAGCAGTGAAGGCAGGGAAGGGGTTGGCTACACCTTC. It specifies CASSEGREGVGYTF.

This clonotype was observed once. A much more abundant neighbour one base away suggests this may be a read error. CDR3 sequence: CTSSLRGPYEQYF. In DNA form, the CDR3 reads TGTACCAGCAGTTTAAGGGGACCCTACGAGCAGTACTTC. The rearrangement uses TRBV28 and TRBJ2-7, with D tentatively TRBD1 or TRBD2 (5 bases each). The germline gives CDR1 MDHEN, CDR2 SYDVKM. The CDR3 runs to 13 residues.

This chain's CDR3 is CSARPDPFGTEAFF. The CDR3 nucleotides read TGCAGTGCTAGACCAGACCCTTTTGGCACTGAAGCTTTCTTT. This sequence joins TRBV20-1 and TRBJ1-1; D remains ambiguous. This CDR3 contains 14 residues. Germline CDR1 DFQATT, CDR2 SNEGSKA (reference sequence). The V gene lost 2 bases and the J gene lost 4 bases, with 14 bases spanning the gap.

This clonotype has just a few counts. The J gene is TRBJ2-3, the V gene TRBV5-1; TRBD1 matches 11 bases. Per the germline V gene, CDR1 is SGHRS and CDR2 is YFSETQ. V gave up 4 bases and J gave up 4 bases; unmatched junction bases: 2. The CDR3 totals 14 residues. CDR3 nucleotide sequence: TGCGCCAGCAGCCTGGGACAGGGGGCAGATACGCAGTATTTT. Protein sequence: CASSLGQGADTQYF.

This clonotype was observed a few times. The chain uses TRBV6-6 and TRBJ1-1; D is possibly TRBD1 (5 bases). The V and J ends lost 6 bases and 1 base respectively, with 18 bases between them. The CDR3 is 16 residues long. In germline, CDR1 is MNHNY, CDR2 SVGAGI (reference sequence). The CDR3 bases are TGTGCCAGCAGCCCGGGACGTGGAAGGGGGAACACTGAAGCTTTCTTT. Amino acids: CASSPGRGRGNTEAFF.

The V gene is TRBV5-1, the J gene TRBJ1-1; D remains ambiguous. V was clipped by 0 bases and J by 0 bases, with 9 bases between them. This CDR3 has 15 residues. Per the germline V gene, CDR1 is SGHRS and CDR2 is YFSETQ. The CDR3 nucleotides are TGCGCCAGCAGCTTGGATGACGGATTGAACACTGAAGCTTTCTTT. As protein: CASSLDDGLNTEAFF.

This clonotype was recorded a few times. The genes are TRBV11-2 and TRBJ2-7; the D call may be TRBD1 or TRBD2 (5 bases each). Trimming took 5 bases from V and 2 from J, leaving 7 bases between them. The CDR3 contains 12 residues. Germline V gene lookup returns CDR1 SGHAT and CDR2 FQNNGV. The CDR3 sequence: CASSRDAYEQYF. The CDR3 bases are TGTGCCAGCAGCCGGGACGCCTACGAGCAGTACTTC.

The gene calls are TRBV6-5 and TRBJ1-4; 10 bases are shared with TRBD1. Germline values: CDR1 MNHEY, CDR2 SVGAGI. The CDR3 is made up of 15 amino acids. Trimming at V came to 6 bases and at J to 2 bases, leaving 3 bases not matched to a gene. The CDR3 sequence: CASRGQGDTNEKLFF. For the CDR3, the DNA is TGTGCCAGCAGAGGACAGGGGGATACTAATGAAAAACTGTTTTTT.

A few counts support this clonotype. The CDR3 nucleotides are TGCGCCAGCAGGCCTATTGTAAGCTCCTACAATGAGCAGTTCTTC. This translates into CASRPIVSSYNEQFF. The V call is TRBV5-1, the J call TRBJ2-1; D is unresolved. Germline V CDR1 and CDR2: SGHRS, YFSETQ. The V and J ends lost 5 bases and 0 bases respectively, with 12 bases between them. The length of the CDR3 is 15 residues.

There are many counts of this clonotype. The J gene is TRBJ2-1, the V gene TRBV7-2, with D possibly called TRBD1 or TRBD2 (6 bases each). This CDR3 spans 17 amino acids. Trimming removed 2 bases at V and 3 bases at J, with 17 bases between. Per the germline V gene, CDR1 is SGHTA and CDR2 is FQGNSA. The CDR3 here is CASSLQPGGGNYNEQFF. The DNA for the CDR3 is TGTGCCAGCAGCTTACAACCCGGGGGCGGCAACTACAATGAGCAGTTCTTC.

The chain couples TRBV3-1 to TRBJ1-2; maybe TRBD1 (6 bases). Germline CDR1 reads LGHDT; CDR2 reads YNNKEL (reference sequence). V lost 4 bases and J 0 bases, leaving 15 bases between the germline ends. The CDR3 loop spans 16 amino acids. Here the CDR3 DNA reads TGTGCCAGCAGCCGGCTGACAGGAGACTCTAACTATGGCTACACCTTC. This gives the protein CASSRLTGDSNYGYTF.

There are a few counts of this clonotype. DNA of the CDR3: TGTGCCAGCAGTTTAATTGGTGGTATGACAGATACGCAGTATTTT. This encodes CASSLIGGMTDTQYF. The chain is built from TRBV27 and TRBJ2-3; no clear D gene. V was clipped by 2 bases and J by 3 bases, with 12 bases between them. CDR1 and CDR2 from the germline V gene are MNHEY and SMNVEV (reference sequence). The CDR3 runs 15 residues.

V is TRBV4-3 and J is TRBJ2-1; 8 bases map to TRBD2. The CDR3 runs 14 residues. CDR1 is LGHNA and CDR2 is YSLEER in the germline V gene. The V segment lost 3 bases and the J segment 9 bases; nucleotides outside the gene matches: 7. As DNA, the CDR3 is TGCGCCAGCAGCCACCGGACTAGCTCGGGTGAGCAGTTCTTC. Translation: CASSHRTSSGEQFF.

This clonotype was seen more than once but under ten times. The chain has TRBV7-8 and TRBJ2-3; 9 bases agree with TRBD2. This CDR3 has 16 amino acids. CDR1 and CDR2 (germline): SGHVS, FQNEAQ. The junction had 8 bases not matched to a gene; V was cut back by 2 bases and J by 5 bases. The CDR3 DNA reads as TGTGCCAGCAGCTTAAGGGCTAGCGGGATTGGAGATACGCAGTATTTT. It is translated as CASSLRASGIGDTQYF.

CDR3 sequence: CASSPTGYNQPQHF. The CDR3, as DNA: TGTGCCAGCAGTCCTACAGGGTATAATCAGCCCCAGCATTTT. The chain recombines TRBV6-5 with TRBJ1-5; D possibly corresponds to TRBD1 (6 bases). Germline-derived CDR1 and CDR2 are MNHEY and SVGAGI. CDR3 length equals 14 residues. Trimming left V 5 bases short and J 4 bases short, with 12 bases between.

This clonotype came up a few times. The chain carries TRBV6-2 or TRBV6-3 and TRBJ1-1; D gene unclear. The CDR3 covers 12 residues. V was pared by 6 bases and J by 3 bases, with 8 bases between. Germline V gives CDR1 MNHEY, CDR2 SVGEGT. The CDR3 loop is CASSERYTEAFF. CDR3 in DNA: TGTGCCAGCAGCGAGAGGTACACTGAAGCTTTCTTT.

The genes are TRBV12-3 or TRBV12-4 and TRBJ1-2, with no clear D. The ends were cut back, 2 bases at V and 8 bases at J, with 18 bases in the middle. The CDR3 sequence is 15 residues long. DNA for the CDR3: TGTGCCAGCAGTTTAACCCCAAAAAAGCCTGGGGGCTACACCTTC. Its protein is CASSLTPKKPGGYTF.

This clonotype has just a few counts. The CDR3 DNA is TGTGCCAGCAGCGGGACTATGAACACCGGGGAGCTGTTTTTT. It codes for CASSGTMNTGELFF. This chain connects TRBV5-4 to TRBJ2-2; TRBD2 agrees at 7 bases. Trimming took 4 bases from V and 1 from J; bases not matched to a gene: 1. The germline CDR1 and CDR2 sequences are SGHNT and YYREEE (reference sequence). The CDR3 has 14 residues.

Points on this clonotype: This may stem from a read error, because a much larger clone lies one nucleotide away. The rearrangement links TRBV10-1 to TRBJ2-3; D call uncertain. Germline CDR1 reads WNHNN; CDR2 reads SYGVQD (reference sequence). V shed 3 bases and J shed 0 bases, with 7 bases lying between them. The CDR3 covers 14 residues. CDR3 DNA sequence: TGCGCCAGCAGTGACTCAGTAAGCACAGATACGCAGTATTTT. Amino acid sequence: CASSDSVSTDTQYF.

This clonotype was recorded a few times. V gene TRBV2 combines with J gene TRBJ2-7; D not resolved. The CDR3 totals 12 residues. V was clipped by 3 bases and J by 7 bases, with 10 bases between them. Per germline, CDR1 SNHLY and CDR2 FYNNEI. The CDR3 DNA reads TGTGCCAGCAGTGATGCTGCGACTGAGCAGTACTTC. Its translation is CASSDAATEQYF.

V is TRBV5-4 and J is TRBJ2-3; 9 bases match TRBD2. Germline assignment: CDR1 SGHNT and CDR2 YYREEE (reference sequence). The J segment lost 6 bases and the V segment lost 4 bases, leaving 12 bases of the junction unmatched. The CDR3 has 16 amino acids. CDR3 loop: CASSAVGGGAGDTQYF. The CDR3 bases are TGTGCCAGCAGCGCCGTAGGCGGGGGGGCGGGCGATACGCAGTATTTT.

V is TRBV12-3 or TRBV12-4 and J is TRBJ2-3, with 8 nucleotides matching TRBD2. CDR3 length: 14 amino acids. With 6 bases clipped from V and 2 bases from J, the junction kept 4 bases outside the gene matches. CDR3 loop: CASRGSGTTDTQYF. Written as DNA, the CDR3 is TGTGCCAGCAGGGGTAGCGGGACCACAGATACGCAGTATTTT.

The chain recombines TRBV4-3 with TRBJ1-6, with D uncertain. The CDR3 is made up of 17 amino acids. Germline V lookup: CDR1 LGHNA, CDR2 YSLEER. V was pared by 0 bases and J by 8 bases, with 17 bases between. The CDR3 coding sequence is TGCGCCAGCAGCCAAGATAGCACGGAGGTTGTGGATTCACCCCTCCACTTT. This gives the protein CASSQDSTEVVDSPLHF.

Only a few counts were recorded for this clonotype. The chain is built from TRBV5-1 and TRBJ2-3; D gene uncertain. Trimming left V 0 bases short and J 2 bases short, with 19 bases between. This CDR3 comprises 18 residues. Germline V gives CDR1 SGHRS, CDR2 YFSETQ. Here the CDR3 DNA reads TGCGCCAGCAGCTTGGCCCCGCAGTCGACGGGCCCCACAGATACGCAGTATTTT. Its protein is CASSLAPQSTGPTDTQYF.